Listed below are T cell receptor beta chains from one sample, sequenced in a study of long-term antiretroviral therapy in people with HIV. Measured with immunoSEQ multiplex PCR; TCRdb has only the in-frame clones, and not every one. Here the sample spans about 25,000 clones, 82% being singletons. Here the sequenced sample was unsorted PBMCs, taken 2.9 years after starting antiretroviral therapy. All receptors come from a man over 45 with HIV. Each CDR3 is given with its conserved first and last residue. D genes are given only for firm matches. Size tells how often a clone was seen (once, few, many) or the class of an expanded clone, and some rows leave it out.

D: -; size: few; J: TRBJ1-2; V: TRBV2; CDR3: CASSEREGRFGSSGYTF; DNA: TGTGCCAGCAGTGAAAGAGAGGGCCGGTTCGGGTCCAGCGGCTACACCTTC
D: -; size: few; J: TRBJ1-6; V: TRBV2; CDR3: CASRPEFSPLHF; DNA: TGTGCCAGCAGGCCGGAGTTTTCACCCCTCCACTTT
D: -; size: -; J: TRBJ2-1; V: TRBV7-3; CDR3: CASSLRAAAAGFEQFF; DNA: TGTGCCAGCAGCTTACGTGCAGCGGCGGCAGGATTTGAGCAGTTCTTC
D: -; size: -; J: TRBJ2-6; V: TRBV5-1; CDR3: CASSSRSPGANVLTF; DNA: TGCGCCAGCAGCTCGCGGAGTCCTGGGGCCAACGTCCTGACTTTC
D: -; size: -; J: TRBJ2-5; V: TRBV2; CDR3: CASSDTRVRETQYF; DNA: TGTGCCAGCAGTGACACCAGGGTTCGCGAGACCCAGTACTTC
D: -; size: -; J: TRBJ1-1; V: TRBV6-5; CDR3: CASKLGMNTEAFF; DNA: TGTGCCAGCAAATTGGGTATGAACACTGAAGCTTTCTTT
D: -; size: -; J: TRBJ2-7; V: TRBV28; CDR3: CASSSQRGQYF; DNA: TGTGCCAGCAGTTCACAGAGAGGGCAGTACTTC
D: -; size: few; J: TRBJ2-7; V: TRBV10-3; CDR3: CATNPTDRSYEQYF; DNA: TGTGCCACCAATCCGACGGACCGGTCTTACGAGCAGTACTTC
D: TRBD1; size: -; J: TRBJ2-1; V: TRBV28; CDR3: CASSFRDRVVGLYNEQFF; DNA: TGTGCCAGCAGTTTCCGGGACAGGGTTGTCGGCCTTTACAATGAGCAGTTCTTC
D: TRBD2; size: once; J: TRBJ2-7; V: TRBV4-1; CDR3: CASSLAGGPGEQYF; DNA: TGCGCCAGCAGCCTAGCGGGGGGGCCGGGGGAGCAGTACTTC
D: TRBD1; size: -; J: TRBJ1-6; V: TRBV7-3; CDR3: CASSLSQGKNSPLHF; DNA: TGTGCCAGCAGCTTATCACAGGGGAAGAATTCACCCCTCCACTTT
D: -; size: few; J: TRBJ1-2; V: TRBV11-2; CDR3: CASRLGLGLADYGYTF; DNA: TGTGCCAGCAGACTTGGCTTGGGCCTGGCAGACTATGGCTACACCTTC
D: -; size: -; J: TRBJ1-1; V: TRBV29-1; CDR3: CSGSGFNTEAFF; DNA: TGCAGCGGATCGGGTTTTAACACTGAAGCTTTCTTT
D: -; size: -; J: TRBJ2-3; V: TRBV5-1; CDR3: CASSLASTASTDTQYF; DNA: TGCGCCAGCAGCTTGGCCTCGACGGCTAGCACAGATACGCAGTATTTT
D: -; size: -; J: TRBJ2-1; V: TRBV11-2; CDR3: CASSYGRKNEQFF; DNA: TGTGCCAGCAGCTACGGTAGGAAAAATGAGCAGTTCTTC
D: -; size: -; J: TRBJ1-2; V: TRBV7-8; CDR3: CASSLAPGAYGYTF; DNA: TGTGCCAGCAGCTTAGCACCAGGGGCGTACGGCTACACCTTC
D: -; size: -; J: TRBJ2-7; V: TRBV9; CDR3: CASSVEGGGAVGEQYF; DNA: TGTGCCAGCAGCGTAGAGGGGGGCGGAGCCGTCGGCGAGCAGTACTTC
D: -; size: -; J: TRBJ2-7; V: TRBV4-3; CDR3: CASSQGSGYEQYF; DNA: TGCGCCAGCAGCCAAGGTTCAGGCTACGAGCAGTACTTC
D: TRBD2; size: -; J: TRBJ2-1; V: TRBV4-1; CDR3: CASSQSASGGSGSYNEQFF; DNA: TGCGCCAGCAGCCAATCGGCTAGCGGGGGGTCCGGCTCCTACAATGAGCAGTTCTTC
D: -; size: few; J: TRBJ2-2; V: TRBV19; CDR3: CASSIQGTGELFF; DNA: TGTGCCAGTAGTATCCAGGGAACCGGGGAGCTGTTTTTT
D: -; size: once; J: TRBJ2-7; V: TRBV5-1; CDR3: CASSADPVINEQYF; DNA: TGCGCCAGCAGCGCGGACCCCGTTATCAACGAGCAGTACTTC
D: -; size: once; J: TRBJ1-3; V: TRBV4-3; CDR3: CASSQDSASGNTIYF; DNA: TGCGCCAGCAGCCAAGACAGCGCCTCTGGAAACACCATATATTTT
D: -; size: -; J: TRBJ1-2; V: TRBV5-5; CDR3: CASSPVVQNYGYTF; DNA: TGTGCCAGCAGTCCCGTAGTTCAGAACTATGGCTACACCTTC
D: -; size: -; J: TRBJ1-2; V: TRBV28; CDR3: CASRPPGNNYGYTF; DNA: TGTGCCAGCAGGCCCCCGGGGAATAACTATGGCTACACCTTC
D: TRBD2; size: -; J: TRBJ2-5; V: TRBV7-6; CDR3: CASSLREKRGEGSEETQYF; DNA: TGTGCCAGCAGCTTACGTGAAAAGCGGGGGGAAGGGTCGGAAGAGACCCAGTACTTC
D: -; size: -; J: TRBJ1-1; V: TRBV5-6; CDR3: CASSFGTNTEAFF; DNA: TGTGCCAGCAGCTTCGGCACGAACACTGAAGCTTTCTTT
D: -; size: -; J: TRBJ2-5; V: TRBV7-9; CDR3: CASSSRTNYQETQYF; DNA: TGTGCCAGCAGCTCGCGGACTAATTACCAAGAGACCCAGTACTTC
D: TRBD1; size: -; J: TRBJ2-1; V: TRBV7-2; CDR3: CATGDGGYREQFF; DNA: TGTGCGACAGGGGATGGGGGATACAGGGAGCAGTTCTTC
D: -; size: -; J: TRBJ1-1; V: TRBV6-5; CDR3: CASRGRFNTEAFF; DNA: TGTGCCAGCAGGGGCCGATTTAACACTGAAGCTTTCTTT
D: TRBD1; size: -; J: TRBJ2-1; V: TRBV18; CDR3: CASSPGQGAGNEQFF; DNA: TGTGCCAGCTCCCCCGGACAGGGGGCAGGTAATGAGCAGTTCTTC
D: TRBD1; size: -; J: TRBJ2-7; V: TRBV5-4; CDR3: CASSLARGTGGSYEQYF; DNA: TGTGCCAGCAGCTTGGCCAGGGGGACAGGGGGCTCCTACGAGCAGTACTTC
D: -; size: once; J: TRBJ1-5; V: TRBV2; CDR3: CASSETRWSRPQHF; DNA: TGTGCCAGCAGTGAAACCCGGTGGTCAAGGCCCCAGCATTTT
D: -; size: -; J: TRBJ1-5; V: TRBV28; CDR3: CASSYRTERDQPQHF; DNA: TGTGCCAGCAGTTACCGGACGGAAAGAGATCAGCCCCAGCATTTT
D: -; size: -; J: TRBJ2-2; V: TRBV7-2; CDR3: CASSSGFGELFF; DNA: TGTGCCAGCAGCTCGGGCTTCGGGGAGCTGTTTTTT
D: TRBD2; size: -; J: TRBJ2-1; V: TRBV19; CDR3: CASTKAGRSNEQFF; DNA: TGTGCCAGTACTAAAGCGGGGCGGAGTAATGAGCAGTTCTTC
D: -; size: -; J: TRBJ2-1; V: TRBV28; CDR3: CASRTLLNEQFF; DNA: TGTGCCAGCAGAACGCTGCTGAATGAGCAGTTCTTC
D: TRBD2; size: -; J: TRBJ2-5; V: TRBV28; CDR3: CASSSSTSGGGETQYF; DNA: TGTGCCAGCAGCTCCTCGACTAGCGGGGGAGGAGAGACCCAGTACTTC
D: -; size: -; J: TRBJ2-7; V: TRBV5-1; CDR3: CASSLYSGVMNEQYF; DNA: TGCGCCAGCAGCTTGTATTCAGGGGTGATGAACGAGCAGTACTTC
D: -; size: -; J: TRBJ1-6; V: TRBV29-1; CDR3: CSVDATNSGTLHF; DNA: TGCAGCGTTGATGCCACAAACTCCGGGACACTCCACTTT
D: -; size: -; J: TRBJ1-5; V: TRBV27; CDR3: CASRREGGNQPQHF; DNA: TGTGCCAGCAGACGGGAGGGGGGCAATCAGCCCCAGCATTTT
D: -; size: -; J: TRBJ1-1; V: TRBV4-1; CDR3: CASSPRGGTEAFF; DNA: TGCGCCAGCAGCCCGCGGGGGGGCACTGAAGCTTTCTTT
D: -; size: -; J: TRBJ1-2; V: TRBV7-2; CDR3: CASSSQVYGYTF; DNA: TGTGCCAGCAGCTCACAGGTGTATGGCTACACCTTC
D: TRBD2; size: once; J: TRBJ2-5; V: TRBV7-9; CDR3: CASSLALAGGETQYF; DNA: TGTGCCAGCAGCTTAGCTCTAGCGGGGGGAGAGACCCAGTACTTC
D: -; size: -; J: TRBJ1-5; V: TRBV19; CDR3: CASSIDLRQYSNQPQHF; DNA: TGTGCCAGTAGTATAGATCTACGACAGTATAGCAATCAGCCCCAGCATTTT
D: TRBD1; size: -; J: TRBJ2-7; V: TRBV29-1; CDR3: CSVAGQGYEQYF; DNA: TGCAGCGTTGCGGGACAGGGCTACGAGCAGTACTTC
D: TRBD1; size: few; J: TRBJ1-2; V: TRBV4-1; CDR3: CASSQVQDRSYTF; DNA: TGCGCCAGCAGCCAAGTCCAGGACAGGAGCTACACCTTC
D: -; size: -; J: TRBJ2-2; V: TRBV2; CDR3: CASSSLETGELFF; DNA: TGTGCCAGCAGTTCCTTGGAAACCGGGGAGCTGTTTTTT
D: -; size: -; J: TRBJ1-1; V: TRBV9; CDR3: CASSVAVIGAEAFF; DNA: TGTGCCAGCAGCGTAGCCGTGATAGGGGCTGAAGCTTTCTTT
D: -; size: few; J: TRBJ1-1; V: TRBV6-6; CDR3: CASSYSASQNTEAFF; DNA: TGTGCCAGCAGTTACTCAGCGTCGCAGAACACTGAAGCTTTCTTT
D: -; size: few; J: TRBJ1-3; V: TRBV5-1; CDR3: CASSPGPSRNTIYF; DNA: TGCGCCAGCAGTCCCGGACCTTCTCGAAACACCATATATTTT
D: TRBD1; size: -; J: TRBJ1-1; V: TRBV10-3; CDR3: CAISYSGQGAKNTEAFF; DNA: TGTGCCATCAGTTATTCGGGACAGGGGGCTAAGAACACTGAAGCTTTCTTT
D: -; size: -; J: TRBJ1-1; V: TRBV30; CDR3: CAWSPRYSGAFF; DNA: TGTGCCTGGAGTCCCCGTTACAGCGGGGCTTTCTTT
D: -; size: -; J: TRBJ1-4; V: TRBV2; CDR3: CASREPVEKLFF; DNA: TGTGCCAGCAGAGAGCCGGTTGAAAAACTGTTTTTT